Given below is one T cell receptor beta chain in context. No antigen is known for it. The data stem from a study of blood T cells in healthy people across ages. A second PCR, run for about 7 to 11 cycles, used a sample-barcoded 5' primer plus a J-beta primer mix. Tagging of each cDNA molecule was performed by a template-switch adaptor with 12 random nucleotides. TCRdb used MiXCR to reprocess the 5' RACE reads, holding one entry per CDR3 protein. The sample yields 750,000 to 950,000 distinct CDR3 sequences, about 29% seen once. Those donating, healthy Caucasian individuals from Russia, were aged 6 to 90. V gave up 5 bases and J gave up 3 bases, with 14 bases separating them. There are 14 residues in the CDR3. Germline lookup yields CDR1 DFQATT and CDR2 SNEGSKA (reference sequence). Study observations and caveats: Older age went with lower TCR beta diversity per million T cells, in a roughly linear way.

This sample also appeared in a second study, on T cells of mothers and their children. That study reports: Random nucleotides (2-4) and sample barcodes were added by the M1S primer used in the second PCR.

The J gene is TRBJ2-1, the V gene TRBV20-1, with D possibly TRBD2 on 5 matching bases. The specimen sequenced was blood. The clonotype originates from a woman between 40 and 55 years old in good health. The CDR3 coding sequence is TGCAGTGCTCCGCCCCGGACTGTCTACAATGAGCAGTTCTTC. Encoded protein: CSAPPRTVYNEQFF.